This TCR beta chain was recorded in a study of blood T cell repertoires in COVID-19. Measured with immunoSEQ multiplex PCR; TCRdb has only the in-frame clones, and not every one. The table records 65,000 to 80,000 clones, 85% to 90% of them present only once. Germline V gene sequence: CDR1 LNHDA, CDR2 SQIVND (reference sequence). V was cut by 5 bases and J by 8 bases, with 15 bases left in between. The CDR3 runs to 13 residues. This sequence originates from a man in his fifties or sixties with active COVID-19. The sequenced sample consisted of peripheral blood. The chain has TRBV19 and TRBJ1-2; a possible D gene is TRBD1 (6 bases). The CDR3 loop reads CASSHRESGGYTF. DNA for the CDR3: TGTGCCAGTAGTCACAGGGAATCTGGGGGCTACACCTTC. Combining the CDR3 with reference TRBV19 and TRBJ1-2 gives the whole variable domain DGGITQSPKYLFRKEGQNVTLSCEQNLNHDAMYWYRQDPGQGLRLIYYSQIVNDFQKGDIAEGYSVSREKKESFPLTVTSAQKNPTAFYLCASSHRESGGYTFGSGTRLTVV.